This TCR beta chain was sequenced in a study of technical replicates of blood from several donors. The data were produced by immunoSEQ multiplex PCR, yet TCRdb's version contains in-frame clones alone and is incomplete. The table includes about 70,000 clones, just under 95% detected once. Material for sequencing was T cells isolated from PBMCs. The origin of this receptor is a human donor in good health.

The DNA for the CDR3 is TGTGCCAGCAGTGTACTAGCGGGAGCCTACGAGCAGTACTTC. Protein: CASSVLAGAYEQYF. The chain carries TRBV6-5 and TRBJ2-7; 11 bases match TRBD2. CDR3 length: 14 amino acids. Germline lookup yields CDR1 MNHEY and CDR2 SVGAGI. Germline trimming cut 5 bases from V and 2 bases from J; bases unmatched to any gene: 2.